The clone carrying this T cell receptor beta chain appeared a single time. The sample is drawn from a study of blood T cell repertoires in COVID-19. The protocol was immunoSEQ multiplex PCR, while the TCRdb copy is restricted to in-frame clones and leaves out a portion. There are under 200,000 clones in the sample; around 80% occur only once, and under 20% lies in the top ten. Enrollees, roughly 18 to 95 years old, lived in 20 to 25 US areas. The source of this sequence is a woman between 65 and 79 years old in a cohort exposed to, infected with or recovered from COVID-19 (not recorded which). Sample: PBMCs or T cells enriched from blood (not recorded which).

The CDR3 DNA is TGCGCCAGCAGGCCGACAGTTAACACTGAAGCTTTCTTT. Its translation: CASRPTVNTEAFF. The chain carries TRBV4-1 and TRBJ1-1; D might be TRBD1 (5 bases). This CDR3 is 13 amino acids long. Germline V lookup: CDR1 MGHRA, CDR2 YSYEKL. Trimming cost V 6 bases and J 2 bases, with 10 bases left between them.